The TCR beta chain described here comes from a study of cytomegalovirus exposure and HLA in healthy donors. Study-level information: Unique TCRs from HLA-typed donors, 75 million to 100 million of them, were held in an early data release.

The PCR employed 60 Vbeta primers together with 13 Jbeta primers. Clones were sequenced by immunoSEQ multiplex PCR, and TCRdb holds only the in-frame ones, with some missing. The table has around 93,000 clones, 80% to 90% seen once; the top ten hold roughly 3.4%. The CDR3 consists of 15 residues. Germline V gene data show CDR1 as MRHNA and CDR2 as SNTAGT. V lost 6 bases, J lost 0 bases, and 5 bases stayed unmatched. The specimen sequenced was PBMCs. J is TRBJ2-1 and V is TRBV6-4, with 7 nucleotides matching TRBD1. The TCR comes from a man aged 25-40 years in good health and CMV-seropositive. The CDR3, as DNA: TGTGCCAGCAGCGTCACAGGGGCCTCCTACAATGAGCAGTTCTTC. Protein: CASSVTGASYNEQFF.